What follows are 21 T cell receptor beta chains derived from one specimen sequenced in a study of blood T cell repertoires in COVID-19. Measured with immunoSEQ multiplex PCR; TCRdb has only the in-frame clones, and not every one. Of roughly 200,000 clones listed, roughly 85% are singletons. What was sequenced was PBMCs or T cells enriched from blood (not recorded which). Every receptor here comes from a man aged 35 to 55 who had recovered from COVID-19.

The chain links TRBV2 to TRBJ2-7, with no clear D. CDR3 length: 14 residues. Germline V gene lookup returns CDR1 SNHLY and CDR2 FYNNEI. The V gene lost 3 bases and the J gene lost 2 bases, with 11 bases spanning the gap. The CDR3 loop reads CASSEEMHTYEQYF. CDR3 DNA: TGTGCCAGCAGTGAGGAGATGCATACCTACGAGCAGTACTTC.

This clone appeared many times. The chain has TRBV7-9 and TRBJ1-2; 9 bases are a match to TRBD1. The V and J ends lost 0 bases and 5 bases, in that order; junction bases with no gene match: 7. Per the germline V gene, CDR1 is SEHNR and CDR2 is FQNEAQ (reference sequence). The length of the CDR3 is 16 residues. The CDR3 bases are TGTGCCAGCAGCTTAGCGCTCGTGACAGGGGGATATGGCTACACCTTC. It is translated as CASSLALVTGGYGYTF.

This rearrangement joins TRBV5-4 to TRBJ2-1, with 7 bases fitting TRBD2. Looked up from germline, CDR1 is SGHNT and CDR2 is YYREEE (reference sequence). The CDR3 totals 15 residues. J gave up 0 bases and V 6 bases, and 6 bases lay outside the gene matches. The CDR3 here is CASTLREGSYNEQFF. The DNA for the CDR3 is TGTGCCAGCACCTTAAGGGAGGGCTCCTACAATGAGCAGTTCTTC.

The CDR3 DNA sequence: TGTGCCAGCAGAGGACAGGGCAATTACAATGAGCAGTTCTTC. Its translation: CASRGQGNYNEQFF. The gene calls are TRBV2 and TRBJ2-1; 8 nucleotides agree with TRBD1. From germline, CDR1 is SNHLY and CDR2 FYNNEI. CDR3 length: 14 residues. Trimming removed 6 bases from V and 4 bases from J; junction bases left unmatched: 5. The whole variable domain, remainder taken from reference TRBV2 and TRBJ2-1, is EPEVTQTPSHQVTQMGQEVILRCVPISNHLYFYWYRQILGQKVEFLVSFYNNEISEKSEIFDDQFSVERPDGSNFTLKIRSTKLEDSAMYFCASRGQGNYNEQFFGPGTRLTVL.

V usage is TRBV30 and J usage is TRBJ2-1; 14 nucleotides match TRBD2. Germline V gives CDR1 GTSNPN, CDR2 SVGIG (reference sequence). The CDR3 loop spans 15 amino acids. Trimming at V came to 7 bases and at J to 9 bases, leaving 11 bases not matched to a gene. CDR3 DNA: TGTGCCTTCACTTTTCCGGGACTAGCGGGAGTTGAGCAGTTCTTC. Protein sequence: CAFTFPGLAGVEQFF.

This chain uses TRBV19 with TRBJ1-1; D may be TRBD1 (5 bases). The CDR3 loop spans 15 amino acids. Trimming left V 6 bases short and J 3 bases short, with 17 bases between. CDR1 is LNHDA, CDR2 SQIVND, per germline (reference sequence). The CDR3 here is CASRTYGGEYTEAFF. DNA for the CDR3: TGTGCCAGTAGGACATACGGGGGGGAATACACTGAAGCTTTCTTT. The variable domain in full, with the rest retrieved from reference TRBV19 and TRBJ1-1, is DGGITQSPKYLFRKEGQNVTLSCEQNLNHDAMYWYRQDPGQGLRLIYYSQIVNDFQKGDIAEGYSVSREKKESFPLTVTSAQKNPTAFYLCASRTYGGEYTEAFFGQGTRLTVV.

The chain joins TRBV5-4 to TRBJ2-5, with TRBD1 identical over 10 bases. The CDR3 consists of 14 residues. V shed 3 bases and J 4 bases; nucleotides not matched to a gene: 3. Germline V gene sequence: CDR1 SGHNT, CDR2 YYREEE (reference sequence). The CDR3 loop reads CASSSGQGRETQYF. CDR3 coding DNA: TGTGCCAGCAGCTCGGGACAGGGGCGAGAGACCCAGTACTTC.

This clone was counted a few times. The chain couples TRBV7-9 to TRBJ1-4, with 12 bases that match TRBD1. The CDR3 consists of 16 residues. Per germline, CDR1 SEHNR and CDR2 FQNEAQ (reference sequence). With 5 bases clipped from V and 7 bases from J, the junction kept 8 bases outside the gene matches. Here the CDR3 DNA reads TGTGCCAGCAGCATATTTCCGGGACAGGGGGCTGAAAAACTGTTTTTT. This codes for CASSIFPGQGAEKLFF.

The chain combines TRBV9 with TRBJ2-2; TRBD2 agrees at 7 bases. V shed 4 bases and J 2 bases; nucleotides not matched to a gene: 17. Germline V CDR1 and CDR2: SGDLS, YYNGEE. The CDR3 runs 19 residues. This chain's CDR3 is CASSLDPTPGLPNTGELFF. The CDR3, as DNA: TGTGCCAGCAGCCTAGACCCGACCCCGGGACTACCTAACACCGGGGAGCTGTTTTTT.

The chain links TRBV2 to TRBJ2-1, with 8 bases aligning to TRBD2. The CDR3 runs 15 residues. V lost 3 bases, J lost 7 bases, and 8 bases stayed unmatched. Germline V gives CDR1 SNHLY, CDR2 FYNNEI. CDR3 DNA: TGTGCCAGCAGTGACCGAGCGGGAGATAAGAATGAGCAGTTCTTC. This gives the protein CASSDRAGDKNEQFF. The whole variable domain, remainder taken from reference TRBV2 and TRBJ2-1, is EPEVTQTPSHQVTQMGQEVILRCVPISNHLYFYWYRQILGQKVEFLVSFYNNEISEKSEIFDDQFSVERPDGSNFTLKIRSTKLEDSAMYFCASSDRAGDKNEQFFGPGTRLTVL.

This clone occurred once. The chain uses TRBV6-2 or TRBV6-3 and TRBJ2-7; possible D gene TRBD1, 5 bases. The germline V gene encodes CDR1 MNHEY and CDR2 SVGEGT. Trimming removed 5 bases from V and 3 bases from J, with 17 bases in between. CDR3 length: 15 amino acids. The CDR3 loop is CASSPALQGFYEQYF. CDR3 bases: TGTGCCAGCAGTCCGGCCCTCCAGGGATTCTACGAGCAGTACTTC.

This chain connects TRBV10-3 to TRBJ2-7, with 11 nucleotides matching TRBD2. The V and J ends lost 4 bases and 0 bases, in that order; junction bases with no gene match: 5. Germline V gives CDR1 ENHRY, CDR2 SYGVKD. The CDR3 consists of 16 residues. Here the CDR3 reads CAISGGLAASSYEQYF. The CDR3 DNA follows: TGTGCCATCAGTGGGGGACTAGCGGCAAGCTCCTACGAGCAGTACTTC.

This sequence joins TRBV15 and TRBJ1-5, with 10 bases fitting TRBD1. The junction had 3 bases not matched to a gene; V was cut back by 4 bases and J by 0 bases. Germline loops: CDR1 LNHNV, CDR2 YYDKDF (reference sequence). The CDR3 sequence is 16 residues long. Here the CDR3 DNA reads TGTGCCACCAGCAAGGGACAGGGGAATAGCAATCAGCCCCAGCATTTT. Amino acid sequence: CATSKGQGNSNQPQHF.

This clone was recorded a few times. J is TRBJ2-7 and V is TRBV5-1; 8 nucleotides line up with TRBD2. V was pared by 5 bases and J by 6 bases, with 7 bases of the junction left unmatched. Germline lookup yields CDR1 SGHRS and CDR2 YFSETQ. The length of the CDR3 is 13 residues. This CDR3 reads CASSSGGGAEQYF. CDR3 bases: TGCGCCAGCAGTTCGGGAGGGGGGGCCGAGCAGTACTTC.

This chain uses TRBV19 with TRBJ2-7; 13 bases line up with TRBD2. The germline gives CDR1 LNHDA, CDR2 SQIVND (reference sequence). This CDR3 spans 14 amino acids. After removal of 5 bases from V and 6 bases from J, the junction contained 4 bases not matched to a gene. DNA for the CDR3: TGTGCCAGTAGTTTCGGACTAGCGGGAGCCGAGCAGTACTTC. Translating it yields CASSFGLAGAEQYF.

V and J are TRBV6-5 and TRBJ2-3; TRBD2 agrees at 7 bases. Germline CDR1 and CDR2: MNHEY and SVGAGI. The V segment lost 7 bases and the J segment 2 bases; nucleotides outside the gene matches: 3. This CDR3 region has 13 residues. CDR3 region: CASKRDYTDTQYF. The CDR3 region has the DNA TGTGCCAGCAAAAGGGACTACACAGATACGCAGTATTTT.

The chain has TRBV7-8 and TRBJ1-2; a possible D gene is TRBD1 (6 bases). Deletions cut 1 base from V and 6 bases from J, with 15 bases between. Germline V CDR1 and CDR2: SGHVS, FQNEAQ. The CDR3 is 15 residues long. CDR3 nucleotide sequence: TGTGCCAGCAGCTTAGGTAGCAGGGGAATCAATGGCTACACCTTC. Its translation is CASSLGSRGINGYTF.

This clone was seen a single time. The chain recombines TRBV13 with TRBJ1-5; possible D gene TRBD1, 5 bases. Trimming took off 3 bases at V and 3 bases at J, with 15 bases between the two ends. The CDR3 is made up of 16 amino acids. Germline CDR1 PRHDT, CDR2 FYEKMQ (reference sequence). The CDR3 DNA is TGTGCCAGCAGCTTGGGGGGGAAATGGGCCAATCAGCCCCAGCATTTT. The encoded protein is CASSLGGKWANQPQHF.

The chain links TRBV11-2 to TRBJ1-2; tentatively, D is TRBD1 (6 bases). The germline V gene encodes CDR1 SGHAT and CDR2 FQNNGV. V lost 5 bases and J 8 bases, leaving 21 bases between the germline ends. The CDR3 covers 15 residues. The CDR3 spells CASSNGPDSSWGYTF. DNA of the CDR3: TGTGCCAGCAGCAACGGCCCGGACAGTTCGTGGGGCTACACCTTC.

The chain joins TRBV9 to TRBJ2-5, with 7 bases identical to TRBD2. The CDR3 is made up of 15 amino acids. Losses at the gene ends were 0 bases for V and 5 bases for J; bases not matched to a gene: 7. Germline V gene data show CDR1 as SGDLS and CDR2 as YYNGEE. The CDR3 sequence is CASSVERGLGETQYF. CDR3 in DNA: TGTGCCAGCAGCGTAGAGCGGGGTTTGGGGGAGACCCAGTACTTC. The entire variable domain, with the rest obtained from reference TRBV9 and TRBJ2-5, is as follows: DSGVTQTPKHLITATGQRVTLRCSPRSGDLSVYWYQQSLDQGLQFLIQYYNGEERAKGNILERFSAQQFPDLHSELNLSSLELGDSALYFCASSVERGLGETQYFGPGTRLLVL.

This chain links TRBV15 with TRBJ1-2, with no clear D. V lost 0 bases and J 8 bases, leaving 16 bases between the germline ends. The CDR3 has 15 residues. Germline-derived CDR1 and CDR2 are LNHNV and YYDKDF (reference sequence). CDR3 region: CATSRDHPRAYGYTF. The CDR3 nucleotides are TGTGCCACCAGCAGAGATCATCCGAGAGCGTACGGCTACACCTTC.